The clone carrying this T cell receptor beta chain appeared many times. Its specificity is unknown. PBMCs had their origin in fresh peripheral blood (roughly 9.3 ml). This sample is drawn from a study of Graves' ophthalmopathy and Graves' hyperthyroidism. Looking at the study overall: Peripheral blood was gathered at first diagnosis, ahead of any treatment whatsoever. Study findings and constraints: The model flagged ophthalmopathy progression at about 68% sensitivity and around 72% specificity.

Scientists amplified the TCR beta CDR3 regions from RNA transcripts. Amplification began with first-round RT-PCR using HTBI primers, then second-round multiplex PCR was performed. TCRdb ran MiXCR on the multiplex PCR reads and lists one entry per CDR3 protein. The sample contains fewer than 250,000 distinct CDR3 sequences, around 30% of which appear only once. The CDR3 is 19 amino acids. From germline, CDR1 is SGHTA and CDR2 FQGTGA. Unmatched junction bases numbered 16, after V lost 0 bases and J lost 3 bases. The chain employs TRBV7-3 and TRBJ2-7; 8 nucleotides align to TRBD2. The sequence was obtained from a man over 45 with Graves' ophthalmopathy. Sequencing input: peripheral blood. CDR3 nucleotide sequence: TGTGCCAGCAGCTTAACGGGGGGATCCCCGGGACTAGGAGTCTACGAGCAGTACTTC. This sequence encodes CASSLTGGSPGLGVYEQYF.